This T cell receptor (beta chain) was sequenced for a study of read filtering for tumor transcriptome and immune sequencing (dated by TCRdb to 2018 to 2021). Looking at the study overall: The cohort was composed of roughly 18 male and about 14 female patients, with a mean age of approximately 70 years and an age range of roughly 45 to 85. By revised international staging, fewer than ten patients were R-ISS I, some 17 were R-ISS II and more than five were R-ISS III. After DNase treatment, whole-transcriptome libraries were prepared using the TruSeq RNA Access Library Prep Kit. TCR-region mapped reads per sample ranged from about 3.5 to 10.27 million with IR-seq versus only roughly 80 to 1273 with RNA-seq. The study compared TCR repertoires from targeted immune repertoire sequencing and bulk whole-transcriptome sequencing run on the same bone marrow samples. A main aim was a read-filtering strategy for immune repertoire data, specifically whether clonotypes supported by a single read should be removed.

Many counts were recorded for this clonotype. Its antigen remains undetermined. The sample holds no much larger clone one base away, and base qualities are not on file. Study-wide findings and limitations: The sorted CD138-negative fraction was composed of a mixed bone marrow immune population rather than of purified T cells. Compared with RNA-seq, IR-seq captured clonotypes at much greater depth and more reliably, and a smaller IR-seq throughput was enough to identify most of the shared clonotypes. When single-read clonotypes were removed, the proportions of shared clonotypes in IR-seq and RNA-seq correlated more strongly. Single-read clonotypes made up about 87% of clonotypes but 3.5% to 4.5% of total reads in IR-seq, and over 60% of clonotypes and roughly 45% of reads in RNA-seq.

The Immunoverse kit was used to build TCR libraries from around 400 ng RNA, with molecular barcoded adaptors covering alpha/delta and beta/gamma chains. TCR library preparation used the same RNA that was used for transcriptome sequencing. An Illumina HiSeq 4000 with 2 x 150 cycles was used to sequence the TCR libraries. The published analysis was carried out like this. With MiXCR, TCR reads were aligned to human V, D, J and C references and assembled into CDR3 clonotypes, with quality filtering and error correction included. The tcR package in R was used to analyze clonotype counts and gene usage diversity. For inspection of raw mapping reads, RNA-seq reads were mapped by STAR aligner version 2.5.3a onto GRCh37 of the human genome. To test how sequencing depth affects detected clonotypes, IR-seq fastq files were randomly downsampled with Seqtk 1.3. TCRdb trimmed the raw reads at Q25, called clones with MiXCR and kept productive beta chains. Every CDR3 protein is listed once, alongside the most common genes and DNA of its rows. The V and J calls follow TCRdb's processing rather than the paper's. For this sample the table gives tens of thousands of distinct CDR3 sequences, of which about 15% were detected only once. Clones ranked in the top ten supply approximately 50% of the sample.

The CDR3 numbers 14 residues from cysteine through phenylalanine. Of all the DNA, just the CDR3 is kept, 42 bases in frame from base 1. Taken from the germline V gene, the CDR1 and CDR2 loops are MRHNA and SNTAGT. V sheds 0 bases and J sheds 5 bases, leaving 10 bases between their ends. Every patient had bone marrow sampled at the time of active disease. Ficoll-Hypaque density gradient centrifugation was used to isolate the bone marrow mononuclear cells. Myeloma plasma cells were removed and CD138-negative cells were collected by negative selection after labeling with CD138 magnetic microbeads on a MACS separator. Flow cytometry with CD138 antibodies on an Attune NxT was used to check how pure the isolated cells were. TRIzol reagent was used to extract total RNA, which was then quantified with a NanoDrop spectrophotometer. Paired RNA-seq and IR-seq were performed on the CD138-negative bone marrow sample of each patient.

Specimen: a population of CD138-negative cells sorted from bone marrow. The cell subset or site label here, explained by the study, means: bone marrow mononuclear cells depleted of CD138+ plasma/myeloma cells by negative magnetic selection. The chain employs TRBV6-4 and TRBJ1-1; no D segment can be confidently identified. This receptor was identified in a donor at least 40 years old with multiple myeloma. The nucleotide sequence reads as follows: TGTGCCAGCAGTGACTCTTCGCGGGCTACTGAAGCTTTCTTT. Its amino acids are CASSDSSRATEAFF.